This T cell receptor beta chain was documented in a study of blood T cell repertoires in COVID-19. Overall study: Specimens from acute and convalescent COVID-19 originated in the United States, Italy and Spain. T cells, B-cell-depleted T cells, or PBMCs supplied cDNA or gDNA.

Germline CDR1 reads MNHEY; CDR2 reads SVGEGT. V was clipped by 6 bases and J by 4 bases; unmatched bases: 10. The CDR3 totals 15 residues. Per the original data handling: Reference gene primer amplification gave estimated nucleated cell counts. Clones were read by immunoSEQ multiplex PCR, and TCRdb kept only the in-frame ones, dropping some. V and J calls and clone size are given by that table; D and trimming were obtained from the DNA. This sample has about 150,000 clones, with around 87% found just once. This clone appeared a few times. The V call is TRBV6-2 or TRBV6-3, the J call TRBJ2-7, with 9 bases lining up with TRBD1. Sequencing was carried out using peripheral blood. The clonotype was recovered from a woman aged 55-75 years with active or convalescent COVID-19. Here the CDR3 reads CASSKGQGKGYEQYF. CDR3 DNA: TGTGCCAGCAGCAAAGGACAGGGGAAGGGGTACGAGCAGTACTTC.